What follows are 30 T cell receptor beta chains derived from one specimen sequenced in a study of T cell repertoires in aging, cancer and after chemotherapy. TRB rearrangements spanning V, D and J were amplified using mixed TRB-A/B primers. MiXCR, applied by TCRdb to the multiplex PCR reads, yields one record per CDR3 protein. The data contain over 8,500 distinct CDR3 sequences, roughly a quarter of them singletons. Peripheral blood genomic DNA, not sorted cells or RNA, was the template. The specimen was blood. The receptor source for this set is a human donor in good health.

This clonotype is labeled medium-sized. The chain combines TRBV29-1 with TRBJ1-1; TRBD1 aligns across 9 bases. Germline CDR1 and CDR2: SQVTM and ANQGSEA. V lost 6 bases and J lost 4; bases outside the gene matches: 6. The CDR3 runs 13 residues. CDR3 in DNA: TGCAGCGTAGGGGACAGGGTGGGCACTGAAGCTTTCTTT. This gives the protein CSVGDRVGTEAFF.

By its share, this clonotype is medium-sized. The rearrangement links TRBV7-9 to TRBJ2-7; 9 bases are a match to TRBD2. The CDR3 has 15 residues. Germline V gives CDR1 SEHNR, CDR2 FQNEAQ (reference sequence). Unmatched junction bases numbered 5, after V lost 5 bases and J lost 0 bases. The CDR3 sequence is CASSQGTSISYEQYF. The CDR3 DNA reads TGTGCCAGCAGCCAGGGGACTAGCATCTCCTACGAGCAGTACTTC.

The rearrangement joins TRBV7-2 to TRBJ1-6; 9 nucleotides match TRBD1. Germline V gene sequence: CDR1 SGHTA, CDR2 FQGNSA. The CDR3 is 19 amino acids. With V trimmed by 5 bases and J by 0 bases, 11 bases remained unmatched. CDR3 nucleotides: TGTGCCAGCAGCGGGCGGGGACAGGGCCCTCCCTCCTATAATTCACCCCTCCACTTT. Amino acids: CASSGRGQGPPSYNSPLHF.

This clonotype qualifies as medium-sized. The chain couples TRBV6-5 to TRBJ2-7; D may be TRBD2 (5 bases). V was clipped by 5 bases and J by 5 bases, with 10 bases between them. The CDR3 contains 12 residues. In germline, CDR1 is MNHEY, CDR2 SVGAGI. In DNA form, the CDR3 reads TGTGCCAGCAGTGCCATCGGGAACGAGCAGTACTTC. This sequence encodes CASSAIGNEQYF.

The chain uses TRBV19 and TRBJ2-1, with 16 bases identical to TRBD2. V lost 4 bases, J lost 6 bases, and 6 bases stayed unmatched. This CDR3 comprises 17 residues. From germline, CDR1 is LNHDA and CDR2 SQIVND (reference sequence). The chain's CDR3 is CASSRGTSGRGANEQFF. In DNA, the CDR3 is TGTGCCAGTAGTAGAGGGACTAGCGGGAGGGGGGCCAATGAGCAGTTCTTC.

The genes are TRBV28 and TRBJ2-7; TRBD1 matches at 9 bases. CDR1 is MDHEN and CDR2 is SYDVKM in the germline V gene. This CDR3 is built from 14 residues. V gave up 6 bases and J gave up 2 bases; unmatched junction bases: 5. The CDR3 here is CASRDRGGTYEQYF. The CDR3 DNA follows: TGTGCCAGCAGGGACAGGGGAGGAACCTACGAGCAGTACTTC.

In this sample, this clonotype is medium-sized (0.01 to 0.1%). The chain couples TRBV7-6 to TRBJ2-7; no definite D call. The CDR3 covers 13 residues. V was clipped by 1 base and J by 3 bases, with 7 bases between them. CDR1 SGHVS and CDR2 FNYEAQ come from the germline V gene. The DNA for the CDR3 is TGTGCCAGCAGCTTAGGGCAGCACTACGAGCAGTACTTC. The encoded protein is CASSLGQHYEQYF.

This clonotype qualifies as medium-sized. The chain couples TRBV19 to TRBJ2-6; 16 bases agree with TRBD2. Germline V gives CDR1 LNHDA, CDR2 SQIVND (reference sequence). The CDR3 length is 19 residues. J lost 4 bases, V lost 6 bases, and 9 bases had no gene match. CDR3 protein: CASRPGLAGGLNGANVLTF. The CDR3 DNA follows: TGTGCCAGTAGACCGGGACTAGCGGGAGGGTTGAACGGGGCCAACGTCCTGACTTTC.

Remarks on this clonotype: One end of the junction is discordant with germline, which a read error may explain. The gene calls are TRBV4-3 and TRBJ2-5; TRBD2 matches at 13 bases. CDR1 is LGHNA and CDR2 is YSLEER in the germline V gene. The CDR3 spans 16 residues. Here the CDR3 DNA reads TGTGCCAGCAGCCAACCGACTAGCGGGAGGAAGGAGACCCAGTACTTC. This codes for CASSQPTSGRKETQYF.

This clonotype was counted between two and nine times. The V call is TRBV24-1, the J call TRBJ2-5; 8 bases match TRBD1. The V gene's germline CDR1 is KGHDR and CDR2 SFDVKD. V lost 2 bases, J lost 4 bases, and 5 bases stayed unmatched. The length of the CDR3 is 15 residues. This CDR3 is CATSDSTGVGETQYF. In DNA, the CDR3 is TGTGCCACCAGTGATTCGACAGGGGTCGGAGAGACCCAGTACTTC.

The rearrangement uses TRBV28 and TRBJ1-5; D is unresolved. Germline V gene sequence: CDR1 MDHEN, CDR2 SYDVKM. The CDR3 is 16 residues long. The V end lost 5 bases, the J end lost 6 bases, and 20 bases lay between the germline ends. The CDR3 DNA is TGTGCCAGCAGTCCGGGCCACCTGGGTTACAGTCAGCCCCAGCATTTT. Amino acid sequence: CASSPGHLGYSQPQHF.

This clonotype has only a few counts. The chain joins TRBV28 to TRBJ1-5; TRBD1 aligns across 9 bases. This CDR3 has 15 amino acids. Per germline, CDR1 MDHEN and CDR2 SYDVKM. V dropped 6 bases and J dropped 7; count of bases not matched to a gene: 10. DNA for the CDR3: TGTGCCAGCAGGGCTACAGGGGGCCCCGGGCAGCCCCAGCATTTT. Translation gives CASRATGGPGQPQHF.

The V gene is TRBV6-1, the J gene TRBJ2-7; 13 bases line up with TRBD2. Trimming cost V 5 bases and J 0 bases; bases outside gene matches: 4. CDR1 and CDR2 from the germline V gene are MNHNS and SASEGT. This CDR3 contains 16 residues. In nucleotides, the CDR3 is TGTGCCAGCAGTAAAACTAGCGGGAGGGCCTCCTACGAGCAGTACTTC. Protein sequence: CASSKTSGRASYEQYF.

The chain uses TRBV20-1 and TRBJ2-5; a weak D match, TRBD2 (6 bases). Trimming took off 0 bases at V and 5 bases at J, with 13 bases between the two ends. Germline values: CDR1 DFQATT, CDR2 SNEGSKA (reference sequence). This CDR3 comprises 14 residues. The CDR3 region has the DNA TGCAGTGCTAGAGATTCGGGCGGGGCGGAGACCCAGTACTTC. The encoded protein is CSARDSGGAETQYF.

On this clonotype: This may stem from a read error, because a much larger clone lies one nucleotide away. The J gene is TRBJ1-2, the V gene TRBV20-1; 11 nucleotides match TRBD1. This CDR3 is built from 14 residues. The J segment lost 4 bases and the V segment lost 1 base, leaving 2 bases of the junction unmatched. Germline assignment: CDR1 DFQATT and CDR2 SNEGSKA (reference sequence). The CDR3 nucleotides are TGCAGTGCTAGAGGGGACAGGGGGTCCTATGGCTACACCTTC. This sequence encodes CSARGDRGSYGYTF.

This rearrangement joins TRBV6-2 or TRBV6-3 to TRBJ2-1; the D is unclear. The germline CDR1 and CDR2 sequences are MNHEY and SVGEGT. The V end was cut by 2 bases, the J end by 4 bases, with 6 bases between. This CDR3 has 13 residues. The DNA of the CDR3 is TGTGCCAGCAGTTACCGCGTATACAATGAGCAGTTCTTC. Protein sequence: CASSYRVYNEQFF.

This clonotype has just a few counts. The chain carries TRBV7-2 and TRBJ2-3; D is uncertain. The CDR3 consists of 15 residues. Trimming pared 1 base from V and 3 bases from J, leaving 11 bases between. Germline V lookup: CDR1 SGHTA, CDR2 FQGNSA. In DNA form, the CDR3 reads TGTGCCAGCAGCTTAGGTGGGGTGTTTACAGATACGCAGTATTTT. Translated, it gives CASSLGGVFTDTQYF.

This clonotype is deemed medium-sized. The chain is built from TRBV15 and TRBJ1-1; TRBD1 agrees at 8 bases. The CDR3 has 15 amino acids. CDR1 and CDR2 (germline): LNHNV, YYDKDF (reference sequence). J lost 0 bases, V lost 5 bases, and 5 bases had no gene match. As DNA, the CDR3 is TGTGCCACCAGCTGGGGGGGACAGGTGAACACTGAAGCTTTCTTT. Translating gives CATSWGGQVNTEAFF.

Sample share makes this clonotype medium-sized. The chain combines TRBV6-2 or TRBV6-3 with TRBJ1-5; D remains ambiguous. The germline V and J ends were trimmed by 2 bases and 2 bases, with 1 base remaining between them. Germline V gene lookup returns CDR1 MNHEY and CDR2 SVGEGT. The CDR3 is 12 residues long. DNA for the CDR3: TGTGCCAGCAGTTACGGCAATCAGCCCCAGCATTTT. Translated, it gives CASSYGNQPQHF.

This clonotype was observed a handful of times. The V and J genes are TRBV4-3 and TRBJ2-1, with a tentative D call TRBD1 (5 bases). V was trimmed by 3 bases and J by 6 bases, leaving 15 bases between them. This CDR3 comprises 15 residues. Per germline, CDR1 LGHNA and CDR2 YSLEER. CDR3: CASSQRSQGVNEQFF. In DNA, the CDR3 is TGCGCCAGCAGCCAGAGGAGCCAAGGGGTCAATGAGCAGTTCTTC.

This clonotype was seen more than once but under ten times. The chain is built from TRBV18 and TRBJ1-6; 7 positions agree with TRBD1. V was pared by 3 bases and J by 0 bases, with 11 bases of the junction left unmatched. This CDR3 has 19 amino acids. Germline CDR1 reads KGHSH; CDR2 reads LQKENI. DNA for the CDR3: TGTGCCAGCTCACCCCGGCGACAGGGTGAAAGCTCCTATAATTCACCCCTCCACTTT. Amino acid sequence: CASSPRRQGESSYNSPLHF.

This clonotype is deemed medium-sized (0.01 to 0.1%). This chain links TRBV19 with TRBJ1-5; TRBD1 aligns across 8 bases. The V segment lost 3 bases and the J segment 4 bases; nucleotides outside the gene matches: 5. This CDR3 contains 15 residues. Germline V gene lookup returns CDR1 LNHDA and CDR2 SQIVND (reference sequence). CDR3 nucleotide sequence: TGTGCCAGTAGTATCCAGGACAGGGAAAATCAGCCCCAGCATTTT. This gives the protein CASSIQDRENQPQHF.

This clonotype was detected a few times. This chain joins TRBV7-2 and TRBJ2-1, with D perhaps TRBD2 (5 bases). With 3 bases removed from V and 2 bases from J, the gap between germline ends came to 11 bases. This CDR3 has 15 residues. From germline, CDR1 is SGHTA and CDR2 FQGNSA. The CDR3 reads CASSFTSGTYNEQFF. Here the CDR3 DNA reads TGTGCCAGCAGCTTTACCAGCGGCACCTACAATGAGCAGTTCTTC.

This sequence joins TRBV5-4 and TRBJ1-5; 7 bases map to TRBD1. The germline V gene encodes CDR1 SGHNT and CDR2 YYREEE (reference sequence). The CDR3 contains 14 residues. The V segment lost 6 bases and the J segment 1 base; nucleotides outside the gene matches: 4. CDR3 in amino acids: CASKRQGSNQPQHF. The CDR3 DNA reads as TGTGCCAGCAAGAGACAGGGCAGCAATCAGCCCCAGCATTTT.

This chain uses TRBV20-1 with TRBJ1-4, with 7 bases matching TRBD1. Trimming took 6 bases from V and 0 from J; bases not matched to a gene: 16. CDR1 and CDR2 from the germline V gene are DFQATT and SNEGSKA (reference sequence). CDR3 length: 18 amino acids. CDR3 in DNA: TGCAGTGCCAGGGCCCATGACAGGGCTCACGCAACTAATGAAAAACTGTTTTTT. It encodes CSARAHDRAHATNEKLFF.

This chain uses TRBV7-2 with TRBJ2-3; TRBD2 matches at 13 bases. With 4 bases clipped from V and 7 bases from J, the junction kept 5 bases outside the gene matches. Germline V CDR1 and CDR2: SGHTA, FQGNSA. This CDR3 has 15 residues. The CDR3 DNA sequence: TGTGCCAGCAGCTCCAGGACTAGCGGGAGTTATACGCAGTATTTT. Translating gives CASSSRTSGSYTQYF.

This clonotype was observed a few times. The CDR3 sequence is CASSIINTGELFF. The DNA for the CDR3 is TGTGCCAGCAGCATTATTAACACCGGGGAGCTGTTTTTT. This chain joins TRBV9 and TRBJ2-2; D not resolved. Germline assignment: CDR1 SGDLS and CDR2 YYNGEE. This CDR3 spans 13 amino acids. Trimming cost V 4 bases and J 2 bases, with 6 bases left between them.

The genes are TRBV12-3 or TRBV12-4 and TRBJ1-1; no firm D call. V lost 8 bases and J 1 base, leaving 5 bases between the germline ends. CDR3 size: 11 residues. In nucleotides, the CDR3 is TGTGCCAGCGGGGAGAACACTGAAGCTTTCTTT. Translating gives CASGENTEAFF.

This clonotype was seen a handful of times. The gene calls are TRBV10-2 and TRBJ2-3, with D maybe TRBD1 (6 bases). The CDR3 totals 16 residues. Germline lookup yields CDR1 WSHSY and CDR2 SAAADI. With 4 bases removed from V and 3 bases from J, the gap between germline ends came to 17 bases. The CDR3 nucleotides are TGCGCCAGCAGTGGGTCTATTACAGGGCGGACAGATACGCAGTATTTT. Protein sequence: CASSGSITGRTDTQYF.

This clonotype was counted only a few times. The chain recombines TRBV19 with TRBJ2-4; tentative D call: TRBD1 (6 bases). Germline V gene data show CDR1 as LNHDA and CDR2 as SQIVND (reference sequence). Trimming took 11 bases from V and 0 from J, leaving 14 bases between them. There are 14 residues in the CDR3. For the CDR3, the DNA is TGTGCCGCCCAGGGGTATGTAGCCAAAAACATTCAGTACTTC. Protein sequence: CAAQGYVAKNIQYF.